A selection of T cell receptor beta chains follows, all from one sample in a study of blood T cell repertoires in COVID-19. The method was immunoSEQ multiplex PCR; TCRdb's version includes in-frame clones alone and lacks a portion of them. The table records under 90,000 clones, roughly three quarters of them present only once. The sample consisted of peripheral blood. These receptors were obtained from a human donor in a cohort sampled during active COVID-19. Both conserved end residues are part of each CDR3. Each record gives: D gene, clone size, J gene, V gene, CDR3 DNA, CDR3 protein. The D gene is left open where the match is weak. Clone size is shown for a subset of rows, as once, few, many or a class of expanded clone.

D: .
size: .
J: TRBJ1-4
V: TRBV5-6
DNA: TGTGCCAGCAGAACGGGGAGGACTAATGAAAAACTGTTTTTT
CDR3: CASRTGRTNEKLFF

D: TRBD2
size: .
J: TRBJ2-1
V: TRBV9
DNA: TGTGCCAGCAGCGTATCTAGCGGGGGGGCTTACAATGAGCAGTTCTTC
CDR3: CASSVSSGGAYNEQFF

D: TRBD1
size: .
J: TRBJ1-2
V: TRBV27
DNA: TGTGCCAGCAGTTTATTCGGGCCGGGACAGATATCGGGCTACACCTTC
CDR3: CASSLFGPGQISGYTF

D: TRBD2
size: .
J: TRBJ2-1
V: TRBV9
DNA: TGTGCCAGCAGCGCGGCCCCAACCTTAGCGGGGGGGGGCTCCTACAATGAGCAGTTCTTC
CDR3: CASSAAPTLAGGGSYNEQFF

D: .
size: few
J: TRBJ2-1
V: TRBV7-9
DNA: TGTGCCAGCAGCGGGGGGTATGAGCAGTTCTTC
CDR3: CASSGGYEQFF

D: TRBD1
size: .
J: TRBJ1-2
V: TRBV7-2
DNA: TGTGCCAGCAGCCCAGACAGGGGAGGGGCCTATGGCTACACCTTC
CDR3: CASSPDRGGAYGYTF

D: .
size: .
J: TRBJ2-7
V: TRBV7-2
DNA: TGTGCCAGCGGGGGGGGCCGTATGGAGCAGTACTTC
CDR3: CASGGGRMEQYF

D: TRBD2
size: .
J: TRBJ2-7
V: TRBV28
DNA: TGTGCCAGCACCCTGGGAGCAGCGGGGGGGCACGAGCAGTACTTC
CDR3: CASTLGAAGGHEQYF

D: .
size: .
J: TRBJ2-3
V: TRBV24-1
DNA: TGTGCCACCAGCTACTATGCATCAGATACGCAGTATTTT
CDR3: CATSYYASDTQYF

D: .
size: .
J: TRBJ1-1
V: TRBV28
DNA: TGTGCCAGCAACCTACCCCAGGCAGGGACTGAAGCTTTCTTT
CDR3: CASNLPQAGTEAFF

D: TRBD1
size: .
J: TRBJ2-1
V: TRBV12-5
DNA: TGTGCTAGTGGCCGCAGACAGGGGAGCTACAATGAGCAGTTCTTC
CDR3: CASGRRQGSYNEQFF

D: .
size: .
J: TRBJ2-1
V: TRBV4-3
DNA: TGCGCCAGCAGCCCCGCCCCGGGACCCCGGAGGGATGAGCAGTTCTTC
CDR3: CASSPAPGPRRDEQFF

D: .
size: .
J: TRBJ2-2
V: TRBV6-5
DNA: TGTGCCAGCAGTCGGGGGGCGGGCACCGGGGAGCTGTTTTTT
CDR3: CASSRGAGTGELFF

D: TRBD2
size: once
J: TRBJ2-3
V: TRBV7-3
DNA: TGTGCCAGCAGCTTAGGGTTAGCGGGAACAGATACGCAGTATTTT
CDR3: CASSLGLAGTDTQYF

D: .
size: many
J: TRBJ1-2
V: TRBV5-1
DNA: TGCGCCAGCAGCCCGGACAGCCGCTATGGCTACACCTTC
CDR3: CASSPDSRYGYTF

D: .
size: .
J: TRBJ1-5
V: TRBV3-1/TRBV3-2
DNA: TGTGCCAGCAGCCAAGATCGGGGGGCGCGAGATCAGCCCCAGCATTTT
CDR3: CASSQDRGARDQPQHF

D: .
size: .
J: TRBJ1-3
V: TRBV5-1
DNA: TGCGCCAGCAGCTTGTCGGGCAGGGAAGATGGAAACACCATATATTTT
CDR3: CASSLSGREDGNTIYF

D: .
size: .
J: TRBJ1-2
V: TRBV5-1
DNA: TGCGCCAGCAGCCCTCACAGGGTCTATGGCTACACCTTC
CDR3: CASSPHRVYGYTF

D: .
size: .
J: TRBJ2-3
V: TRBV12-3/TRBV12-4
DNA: TGTGCCAGCAGTAGGAGAAATACGCAGTATTTT
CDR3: CASSRRNTQYF

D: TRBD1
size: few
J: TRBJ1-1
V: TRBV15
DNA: TGTGCCACCAGCAGAGATTTGGGGACAGGGGGCTACACTGAAGCTTTCTTT
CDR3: CATSRDLGTGGYTEAFF

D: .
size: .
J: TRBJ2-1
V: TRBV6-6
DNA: TGTGCCAGCAGTTACGCGGACAGATACGAGCAGTTCTTC
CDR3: CASSYADRYEQFF

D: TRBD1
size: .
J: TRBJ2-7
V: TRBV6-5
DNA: TGTGCCAGCAGTTCACAGGGGGATTTTCCACACGAGCAGTACTTC
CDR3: CASSSQGDFPHEQYF

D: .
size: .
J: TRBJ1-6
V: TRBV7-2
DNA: TGTGCCAGCAGCTTTACACAAAACTCACCCCTCCACTTT
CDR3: CASSFTQNSPLHF

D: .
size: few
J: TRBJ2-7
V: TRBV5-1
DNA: TGCGCCAGCAGCATACGCCGGGGTAACTACGAGCAGTACTTC
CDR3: CASSIRRGNYEQYF

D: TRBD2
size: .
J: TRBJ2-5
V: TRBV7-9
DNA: TGTGCCAGCAGCTTAGGGCTAGCGGGAGTTTCAGAGACCCAGTACTTC
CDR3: CASSLGLAGVSETQYF

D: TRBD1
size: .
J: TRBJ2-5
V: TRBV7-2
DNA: TGTGCCAGCAGCAAAGGGGGCGTCCAAGAGACCCAGTACTTC
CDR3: CASSKGGVQETQYF

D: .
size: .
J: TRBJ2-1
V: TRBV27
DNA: TGTGCCAGCAGTCCCGCGGCCCGCTACAATGAGCAGTTCTTC
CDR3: CASSPAARYNEQFF

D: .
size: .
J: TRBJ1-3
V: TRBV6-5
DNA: TGTGCCAGCAGGGGACAAGGGACCTCTGGAAACACCATATATTTT
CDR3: CASRGQGTSGNTIYF

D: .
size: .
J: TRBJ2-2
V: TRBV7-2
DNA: TGTGCCAGCAGCTTTACTAGTTCTGGGGAGCTGTTTTTT
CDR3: CASSFTSSGELFF